This T cell receptor (beta chain) stems from a study of T cells expressing NK-cell markers. Study-wide results and caveats: Clones of NKG2C+ T cells that had expanded were of unclear HCMV specificity.

TCRdb re-called the 5' RACE reads and shows each CDR3 protein once, DNA omitted. The data include 300,000 to 500,000 distinct CDR3 sequences; the top ten clones carry roughly 10%. Note on this clonotype: Its target is not known.

The CDR3 contains 14 residues. CDR1 is MNHEY, CDR2 SVGAGI, per germline. The chain uses TRBV6-5 and TRBJ2-3; TCRdb picks TRBD2, but there is no DNA to check that call. Source material: blood T cells: a sorted CD56 or NKG2C T cell subset, CD4+ or CD8+ T cells, or bulk PBMC T cells (not recorded which). The receptor was isolated from a woman aged 50 to 65 in good health. This CDR3 reads CASSYIAGTDTQYF.